The rows below give T cell receptor beta chains drawn from one sample of a study of PD-L1 blockade in urothelial cancer. The method was immunoSEQ multiplex PCR; TCRdb's version includes in-frame clones alone and lacks a portion of them. The sample has 90,000 to 130,000 clones; approximately 89% are singletons. Source: PBMCs, taken around atezolizumab (anti-PD-L1) treatment. Receptor source: a man aged 55-75 years with urothelial cancer. CDR3s include the opening cysteine and the closing phenylalanine or tryptophan. The order of the fields is D gene, clone size, V gene, J gene, CDR3 DNA, CDR3 protein. D genes are given only for firm matches. Where a row states a size, it is once, few, many or the class of an expanded clone; other rows omit it.

TRBD1	-	TRBV6-5	TRBJ1-5	TGTGCCAGCAGGAGAGACAGGGCGAGCAATCAGCCCCAGCATTTT	CASRRDRASNQPQHF
TRBD1	-	TRBV6-1	TRBJ2-2	TGTGCCAGCACCTCCCAGGGGGCTCGGACCGGGGAGCTGTTTTTT	CASTSQGARTGELFF
TRBD2	-	TRBV7-9	TRBJ2-1	TGTGCCAGCAGCTTAGCGGAGCTAGCGGTCGGATACAATGAGCAGTTCTTC	CASSLAELAVGYNEQFF
-	-	TRBV5-1	TRBJ2-1	TGCGCCAGCAGCTTGAGGGGGACCAGCTCCTACAATGAGCAGTTCTTC	CASSLRGTSSYNEQFF
TRBD1	-	TRBV7-8	TRBJ2-7	TGTGCCAGCAGCTTAGGCGGGACAGGGGGCCCCACTTTCTACGAGCAGTACTTC	CASSLGGTGGPTFYEQYF
-	-	TRBV6-5	TRBJ2-2	TGTGCCAGCAGCCGATACGGGGGGAACACCGGGGAGCTGTTTTTT	CASSRYGGNTGELFF
-	-	TRBV28	TRBJ2-3	TGTGCCAGCAGTTTCCCAATTGGGACCGGGGGTGGTACGCAGTATTTT	CASSFPIGTGGGTQYF
TRBD1	-	TRBV29-1	TRBJ1-2	TGCAGCGTCACGGGACAGGGGCCTTTTGGCTACACCTTC	CSVTGQGPFGYTF
TRBD1	-	TRBV7-2	TRBJ2-7	TGTGCCAGCAGCCCCAGGACAGGGTCTTACGAGCAGTACTTC	CASSPRTGSYEQYF
-	-	TRBV27	TRBJ2-2	TGTGCCAGCAGGGGGGCTAGTAACACCGGGGAGCTGTTTTTT	CASRGASNTGELFF
-	-	TRBV15	TRBJ2-1	TGTGCCACCAGCACCCCCTTCGGTGAGCAGTTCTTC	CATSTPFGEQFF
TRBD2	-	TRBV9	TRBJ2-3	TGTGCCAGCAGCGTCCGGGAGGGCCTGTCAGATACGCAGTATTTT	CASSVREGLSDTQYF
-	-	TRBV29-1	TRBJ1-5	TGCAGCGTTGTACGGCAGGTTGAAGGCAATCAGCCCCAGCATTTT	CSVVRQVEGNQPQHF
-	-	TRBV11-2	TRBJ2-2	TGTGCCAGCAGCCCACCACTTACTAGGTCTAAGTACACCGGGGAGCTGTTTTTT	CASSPPLTRSKYTGELFF
-	-	TRBV15	TRBJ2-1	TGTGCCACCAGCAGAGTGGCGGGGCAACCTCAGTTCTTC	CATSRVAGQPQFF
TRBD1	-	TRBV11-2	TRBJ2-7	TGTGCCAGCAGGGAACGGGGCAGGGGGCCACTGAGCTCCTACGAGCAGTACTTC	CASRERGRGPLSSYEQYF
TRBD2	-	TRBV4-1	TRBJ2-3	TGCGCCAGCAGCCAAGATTCCGGGCTAGCGGGGGATTTT	CASSQDSGLAGDF
-	-	TRBV5-5	TRBJ1-2	TGTGCCAGCAGCTTCCTTTTTACCGCCAGATCCTATGGCTACACCTTC	CASSFLFTARSYGYTF
TRBD1	-	TRBV30	TRBJ1-1	TGTGCCTGGAGACAGGGGTTAGCTTTCTTT	CAWRQGLAFF
TRBD1	-	TRBV6-5	TRBJ2-1	TGTGCCAGCCGGGACAGTCTTAGGGAGCAGTTCTTC	CASRDSLREQFF
-	-	TRBV5-5	TRBJ1-1	TGTGCCAGCAGCTTGGAGCAGGGATCTGGCACTGAAGCTTTCTTT	CASSLEQGSGTEAFF
-	-	TRBV7-3	TRBJ2-3	TGTGCCAGCAGCTCCGCATTAGCCGGGTGGTACACAGATACGCAGTATTTT	CASSSALAGWYTDTQYF
TRBD2	-	TRBV28	TRBJ2-3	TGTGCCAGCAGTAGGTGGGCCGGGACTAGTGGAACAGATACGCAGTATTTT	CASSRWAGTSGTDTQYF
-	-	TRBV6-1	TRBJ1-5	TGTGCCAGCAGTGAAAGCCGTAGCAATCAGCCCCAGCATTTT	CASSESRSNQPQHF
-	-	TRBV4-3	TRBJ2-3	TGCGCCAGCAGCCGGACGACAGGAGATACGCAGTATTTT	CASSRTTGDTQYF
TRBD1	-	TRBV15	TRBJ2-3	TGTGCCACCAGCAGCCGACAGGGGGCTGTTTCAGATACGCAGTATTTT	CATSSRQGAVSDTQYF
-	-	TRBV5-1	TRBJ1-6	TGCGCCAGCAGCTCTCTATACAATTCACCCCTCCACTTT	CASSSLYNSPLHF
-	-	TRBV18	TRBJ2-5	TGTGCCAGCTCACCACCGGGCGAGACCCAGTACTTC	CASSPPGETQYF
TRBD1	-	TRBV7-3	TRBJ2-1	TGTGCCAGCAGCAAGGGACAGGGGCTGGAAAATGAGCAGTTCTTC	CASSKGQGLENEQFF
TRBD2	once	TRBV2	TRBJ2-3	TGTGCCAGCAGTGTTCTAGCGGGGGGGTCTAGCACAGATACGCAGTATTTT	CASSVLAGGSSTDTQYF
-	-	TRBV7-3	TRBJ2-1	TGTGCCAGCAGTCCCGAGCCCCTTAACAATGAGCAGTTCTTC	CASSPEPLNNEQFF
-	-	TRBV7-9	TRBJ2-1	TGTGCCAGCAGCTTAGCTGTACAGAGCCCCGACCACAATGAGCAGTTCTTC	CASSLAVQSPDHNEQFF
-	-	TRBV15	TRBJ1-1	TGTGCCACCAGCAGAGTGGCGGGGGAAGCTTTCTTT	CATSRVAGEAFF
TRBD2	once	TRBV19	TRBJ2-2	TGTGCCAGTAGTATAGACGGTAGCGGGGGTTCCGGGGAGCTGTTTTTT	CASSIDGSGGSGELFF
TRBD1	-	TRBV10-3	TRBJ2-1	TGTGCCATCAGTGAAAGGGACAGGGGTTACAATGAGCAGTTCTTC	CAISERDRGYNEQFF
-	-	TRBV15	TRBJ2-6	TGTGCCACCAGCCTTTCCATGACAGCCAGCTCTGGGGCCAACGTCCTGACTTTC	CATSLSMTASSGANVLTF
-	once	TRBV10-1	TRBJ2-4	TGCGCCAGCAGTGAGGGAGGGGCCGGAAACATTCAGTACTTC	CASSEGGAGNIQYF
TRBD1	-	TRBV19	TRBJ1-5	TGTGCCAGTAGTGTCGACAGGGGTTTCTCTCAGCCCCAGCATTTT	CASSVDRGFSQPQHF
-	-	TRBV4-3	TRBJ2-3	TGCGCCAGCAGCCTCAATCCCACTACTAGCACAGATACGCAGTATTTT	CASSLNPTTSTDTQYF
-	-	TRBV6-6	TRBJ2-2	TGTGCCAGCACCCCCAGGGAGAACACCGGGGAGCTGTTTTTT	CASTPRENTGELFF
-	-	TRBV28	TRBJ1-5	TGTGCCAGCCGTAGTAGCAATCAGCCCCAGCATTTT	CASRSSNQPQHF
TRBD2	-	TRBV7-2	TRBJ2-1	TGTGCCAGCAGCGGAAAGCTGGGGACTAGCGGGAGGTACGGTGAGCAGTTCTTC	CASSGKLGTSGRYGEQFF
-	-	TRBV4-1	TRBJ1-1	TGCGCCAGCAGCCCCCGGGGTGTCACTGAAGCTTTCTTT	CASSPRGVTEAFF
TRBD2	-	TRBV10-1	TRBJ2-7	TGCGCCAGCAGTGATCTAGCGGCCGGCTCCTACGAGCAGTACTTC	CASSDLAAGSYEQYF
-	-	TRBV5-1	TRBJ2-1	TGCGCCAGCAGCTTTTCAGGGAATGAGCAGTTCTTC	CASSFSGNEQFF
TRBD1	-	TRBV29-1	TRBJ1-2	TGCAGCGTTTGGAGACTAGGGACAGGGAACGGCTACACCTTC	CSVWRLGTGNGYTF
-	-	TRBV30	TRBJ1-3	TGTGCCTGGAGTGTACCCAGGGTCTCAGGAAACACCATATATTTT	CAWSVPRVSGNTIYF
-	-	TRBV6-5	TRBJ2-3	TGTGCCAGCAGCCCCACATCCCCAGATACGCAGTATTTT	CASSPTSPDTQYF
TRBD2	-	TRBV7-2	TRBJ2-3	TGTGCCAGCAGCTTAACCGGGACTACTAGCACAGATACGCAGTATTTT	CASSLTGTTSTDTQYF
TRBD1	-	TRBV7-9	TRBJ1-1	TGTGCCAGCACCTCGGGAACAGGGGTGAACACTGAAGCTTTCTTT	CASTSGTGVNTEAFF
-	-	TRBV29-1	TRBJ1-1	TGCAGCGTAAGGGAGGACACTGAAGCTTTCTTT	CSVREDTEAFF
-	-	TRBV9	TRBJ1-3	TGTGCCAGCAGCGTAGCAGGGGTGGGAGGAAACACCATATATTTT	CASSVAGVGGNTIYF
-	-	TRBV9	TRBJ2-2	TGTGCCAGCAGCGTAGGGCACACCGGGGAGCTGTTTTTT	CASSVGHTGELFF
-	once	TRBV19	TRBJ1-1	TGTGCCAGTAGTATCCCCCCTCGGGGGATGAACACTGAAGCTTTCTTT	CASSIPPRGMNTEAFF
-	-	TRBV28	TRBJ1-1	TGTGCCAGCAGCTTGAGGACAGTAAACACCGAAGCTTTCTTT	CASSLRTVNTEAFF
-	-	TRBV21-1	TRBJ1-1	TGTGCCAGCAGCAAAACGCCCGGGACAGCGAACACTGAAGCTTTCTTT	CASSKTPGTANTEAFF
-	few	TRBV5-6	TRBJ2-7	TGTGCCAGCAGTACAGGGTTTCTCTCCTACGAGCAGTACTTC	CASSTGFLSYEQYF
-	-	TRBV29-1	TRBJ2-7	TGCAGCGTTGGGCAGGGGACCTACGAGCAGTACTTC	CSVGQGTYEQYF
-	-	TRBV11-1	TRBJ2-5	TGTGCCAGCAGCAACCCCGAGGAGACCCAGTACTTC	CASSNPEETQYF